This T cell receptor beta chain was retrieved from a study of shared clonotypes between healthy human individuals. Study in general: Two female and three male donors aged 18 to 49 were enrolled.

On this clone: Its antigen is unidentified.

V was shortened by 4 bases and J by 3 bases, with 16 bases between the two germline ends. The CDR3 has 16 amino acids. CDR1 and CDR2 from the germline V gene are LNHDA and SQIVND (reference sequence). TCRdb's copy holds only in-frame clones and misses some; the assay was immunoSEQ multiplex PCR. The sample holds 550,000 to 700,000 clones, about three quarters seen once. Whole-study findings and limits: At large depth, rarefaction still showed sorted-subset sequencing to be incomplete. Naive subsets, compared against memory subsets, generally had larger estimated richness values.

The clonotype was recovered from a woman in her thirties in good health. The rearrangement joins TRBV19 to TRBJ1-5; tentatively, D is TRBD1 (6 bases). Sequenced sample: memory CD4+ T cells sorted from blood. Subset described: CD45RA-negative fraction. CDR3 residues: CASSTNGDRHNQPQHF. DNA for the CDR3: TGTGCCAGTAGTACAAACGGAGACAGGCACAATCAGCCCCAGCATTTT.